These 23 T cell receptor beta chains share one sample of origin, sequenced in a study of regulatory T cells in long-lasting Graves disease. The time point was: newly diagnosed GD, antithyroid drugs for less than 3 months. Following extraction of RNA from PBMCs, that RNA was used to make the TCR library. To make TCR beta libraries, researchers used iRepertoire HTBI primers and Arm-PCR of CDR3 regions. TCRdb reanalysed the multiplex PCR reads using MiXCR and keeps one entry per CDR3 protein. The sample shows about 530,000 distinct CDR3 sequences, 16% of them seen only once. This sample also appeared in a second study, on T cells in Graves' hyperthyroidism and ophthalmopathy.

The material was peripheral blood mononuclear cells (PBMCs), obtained at new diagnosis, from a patient treated with antithyroid drugs. Receptors originate from a woman aged 40-60 years with Graves disease.

This clonotype was detected ten times or more. CDR3 in amino acids: CSARATGGGKLFF. The CDR3 region has the DNA TGCAGTGCTAGAGCTACAGGGGGCGGAAAACTGTTTTTT. This chain links TRBV20-1 with TRBJ1-4; 9 bases fit TRBD1. The CDR3 totals 13 residues. With 1 base clipped from V and 10 bases from J, the junction kept 4 bases outside the gene matches. CDR1 is DFQATT, CDR2 SNEGSKA, per germline (reference sequence).

This clonotype was counted between two and nine times. The chain has TRBV28 and TRBJ2-5, with D perhaps matching TRBD1 or TRBD2 (5 bases each). Germline CDR1 reads MDHEN; CDR2 reads SYDVKM. The CDR3 covers 16 residues. The ends were cut back, 6 bases at V and 4 bases at J, with 21 bases in the middle. Here the CDR3 reads CASRSPDSGRGETQYF. The CDR3 DNA sequence: TGTGCCAGCAGATCTCCTGATTCGGGGCGAGGAGAGACCCAGTACTTC.

This clonotype was seen ten or more times. V gene TRBV3-1 combines with J gene TRBJ2-5, with 8 bases identical to TRBD2. This CDR3 contains 17 residues. The V segment lost 0 bases and the J segment 2 bases; nucleotides outside the gene matches: 8. Germline values: CDR1 LGHDT, CDR2 YNNKEL (reference sequence). CDR3 residues: CASSQDGSGETQETQYF. CDR3 nucleotide sequence: TGTGCCAGCAGCCAAGATGGTAGCGGGGAGACTCAAGAGACCCAGTACTTC.

The chain is built from TRBV19 and TRBJ2-4, with D possibly TRBD1 on 6 matching bases. Trimming shortened V by 5 bases and J by 0 bases, and 14 bases separated the two germline ends. This CDR3 has 16 residues. Per the germline V gene, CDR1 is LNHDA and CDR2 is SQIVND (reference sequence). In DNA, the CDR3 is TGTGCCAGTAGTGTAAACAGGGACCTAGCCAAAAACATTCAGTACTTC. Its translation: CASSVNRDLAKNIQYF.

This clonotype came up a few times. The chain recombines TRBV6-1 with TRBJ2-5, with unresolved D. CDR1 MNHNS and CDR2 SASEGT come from the germline V gene. CDR3 length equals 13 residues. Trimming stripped 5 bases from V and 2 bases from J, with 9 bases between. CDR3 DNA: TGTGCCAGCAGTCCCTGGATTCAAGAGACCCAGTACTTC. Protein sequence: CASSPWIQETQYF.

This clonotype was seen repeatedly, ten times or more. CDR3: CACFSGLFTDTQYF. CDR3 DNA: TGTGCCTGTTTCAGCGGACTCTTCACAGATACGCAGTATTTT. The chain has TRBV30 and TRBJ2-3; tentative D call: TRBD2 (5 bases). The V gene lost 6 bases and the J gene lost 2 bases, with 15 bases spanning the gap. The CDR3 is made up of 14 amino acids. From germline, CDR1 is GTSNPN and CDR2 SVGIG (reference sequence).

The chain joins TRBV7-9 to TRBJ1-4; D ambiguous. From germline, CDR1 is SEHNR and CDR2 FQNEAQ (reference sequence). There are 18 residues in the CDR3. V was cut by 0 bases and J by 8 bases, with 22 bases left in between. CDR3 sequence reads: CASSLAAASQANAEKLFF. The DNA of the CDR3 is TGTGCCAGCAGCTTAGCGGCGGCCTCTCAAGCTAATGCAGAAAAACTGTTTTTT.

At least ten counts were recorded for this clonotype. The V call is TRBV11-2, the J call TRBJ1-2; D ambiguous. Germline V gene data show CDR1 as SGHAT and CDR2 as FQNNGV. V lost 4 bases, J lost 3 bases, and 15 bases lay in between. The CDR3 loop spans 15 amino acids. Here the CDR3 DNA reads TGTGCCAGCAGCTCCTGGAGGGTTGGGGACTATGGCTACACCTTC. Protein: CASSSWRVGDYGYTF.

At least ten counts were recorded for this clonotype. The chain employs TRBV20-1 and TRBJ1-2; no reliable D call. This CDR3 spans 13 amino acids. Germline V CDR1 and CDR2: DFQATT, SNEGSKA (reference sequence). Deletions cut 6 bases from V and 0 bases from J, with 11 bases between. The CDR3 bases are TGCAGTGCCCCCAATCCGACTAACTATGGCTACACCTTC. It translates to CSAPNPTNYGYTF.

This clonotype showed up many times. The chain couples TRBV7-8 to TRBJ1-1; D is ambiguous. Germline V gene lookup returns CDR1 SGHVS and CDR2 FQNEAQ. The CDR3 is made up of 16 amino acids. Trimming removed 3 bases from V and 1 base from J, with 15 bases in between. The CDR3 coding sequence is TGTGCCAGCAGCTTGGGTGCGCGGCAGAGGAACACTGAAGCTTTCTTT. Translated: CASSLGARQRNTEAFF.

V usage is TRBV29-1 and J usage is TRBJ1-1, with D tentatively TRBD1 (6 bases). The V gene lost 2 bases and the J gene lost 10 bases, with 11 bases spanning the gap. Germline V lookup: CDR1 SQVTM, CDR2 ANQGSEA. This CDR3 contains 11 residues. CDR3 residues: CSVETTGRAFF. CDR3 DNA: TGCAGCGTTGAAACCACAGGGCGAGCTTTCTTT.

The chain employs TRBV4-1 and TRBJ2-5; 9 positions match TRBD2. V trimming: 4 bases; J trimming: 7 bases; junction bases outside the gene matches: 16. Germline V gene data show CDR1 as MGHRA and CDR2 as YSYEKL. CDR3 length equals 17 residues. CDR3 in amino acids: CASSPRVAGVPIGTQYF. Here the CDR3 DNA reads TGCGCCAGCAGCCCTCGGGTAGCGGGGGTGCCAATCGGGACCCAGTACTTC.

This clonotype has a count of ten or more. The rearrangement links TRBV5-1 to TRBJ1-1, with D unclear. With 4 bases removed from V and 6 bases from J, the gap between germline ends came to 19 bases. Germline loops: CDR1 SGHRS, CDR2 YFSETQ. The CDR3 loop spans 15 amino acids. The CDR3, as DNA: TGCGCCAGCAGCCCAGCCGGGGAGTACCTTTCTGAAGCTTTCTTT. It encodes CASSPAGEYLSEAFF.

This chain uses TRBV7-3 with TRBJ1-1, with D possibly TRBD1 on 6 matching bases. The CDR3 contains 16 residues. Trimming stripped 4 bases from V and 0 bases from J, with 15 bases between. CDR1 and CDR2 (germline): SGHTA, FQGTGA. The CDR3 coding sequence is TGTGCCAGCAGCTCCGCCCGGGGGGGGCTGAACACTGAAGCTTTCTTT. Translation: CASSSARGGLNTEAFF.

In its sample, this clonotype was seen many times. The chain employs TRBV3-1 and TRBJ2-3; perhaps TRBD1 as D (6 bases). Trimming took off 3 bases at V and 9 bases at J, with 16 bases between the two ends. The CDR3 runs 14 residues. CDR1 LGHDT and CDR2 YNNKEL come from the germline V gene (reference sequence). Here the CDR3 reads CASSQEILQGTQYF. The CDR3 DNA is TGTGCCAGCAGCCAGGAGATATTACAGGGAACGCAGTATTTT.

This chain uses TRBV3-1 with TRBJ1-6, with D perhaps matching TRBD1 (5 bases). Per germline, CDR1 LGHDT and CDR2 YNNKEL (reference sequence). The germline V and J ends were trimmed by 1 base and 7 bases, with 14 bases remaining between them. This CDR3 has 16 amino acids. CDR3 region: CASSQVGRGRNSPLHF. The CDR3 DNA reads TGTGCCAGCAGCCAAGTTGGCCGGGGCAGGAATTCACCCCTCCACTTT.

The chain combines TRBV6-4 with TRBJ2-6; 7 bases match TRBD2. The length of the CDR3 is 18 residues. In germline, CDR1 is MRHNA, CDR2 SNTAGT. Unmatched junction bases numbered 12, after V lost 5 bases and J lost 2 bases. CDR3 sequence reads: CASSYRGTGGAGANVLTF. CDR3 DNA: TGTGCCAGCAGTTACCGAGGGACGGGGGGTGCTGGGGCCAACGTCCTGACTTTC.

This clonotype was observed many times. This chain uses TRBV27 with TRBJ2-5, with 8 nucleotides matching TRBD2. Per the germline V gene, CDR1 is MNHEY and CDR2 is SMNVEV (reference sequence). The CDR3 totals 15 residues. The V gene end was trimmed by 5 bases and the J gene end by 7 bases; junction bases not matched to a gene: 12. This CDR3 is CASSPFAGGTLTQYF. The CDR3 DNA is TGTGCCAGCAGTCCCTTCGCGGGGGGTACTCTGACCCAGTACTTC.

This clonotype was observed many times. The rearrangement joins TRBV6-1 to TRBJ1-5; D gene ambiguous. Per germline, CDR1 MNHNS and CDR2 SASEGT. The CDR3 has 13 amino acids. V lost 3 bases to trimming and J lost 1 base, with 4 bases between them. The CDR3 DNA reads TGTGCCAGCAGTGAGGCGAGCAATCAGCCCCAGCATTTT. Protein product: CASSEASNQPQHF.

The V and J genes are TRBV19 and TRBJ1-1, with D possibly matching TRBD1 (5 bases). Germline-derived CDR1 and CDR2 are LNHDA and SQIVND (reference sequence). V was shortened by 1 base and J by 11 bases, with 17 bases between the two germline ends. The CDR3 contains 14 residues. The CDR3 sequence: CASSIAWDSTDAFF. The CDR3 DNA is TGTGCCAGTAGTATAGCTTGGGACTCTACCGACGCTTTCTTT.

Ten or more counts support this clonotype. This chain uses TRBV12-5 with TRBJ1-5; 10 nucleotides align to TRBD1. The CDR3 extends over 17 amino acids. The germline V gene has CDR1 LGHNT and CDR2 FRNRAP. J was trimmed by 4 bases and V by 1 base; bases with no gene match: 7. The DNA of the CDR3 is TGTGCTAGTGGTTTGGCCTCCGGGACAGGGGATAATCAGCCCCAGCATTTT. This encodes CASGLASGTGDNQPQHF. The whole variable domain, filled in from reference TRBV12-5 and TRBJ1-5, reads DARVTQTPRHKVTEMGQEVTMRCQPILGHNTVFWYRQTMMQGLELLAYFRNRAPLDDSGMPKDRFSAEMPDATLATLKIQPSEPRDSAVYFCASGLASGTGDNQPQHFGDGTRLSIL.

This clonotype was seen a few times. V gene TRBV12-3 or TRBV12-4 combines with J gene TRBJ1-1; the match to TRBD1 covers 8 bases. J was trimmed by 0 bases and V by 5 bases; bases with no gene match: 5. The CDR3 spans 15 residues. For the CDR3, the DNA is TGTGCCAGCAGTCCCGGACAGGGTTTGAACACTGAAGCTTTCTTT. Amino acid sequence: CASSPGQGLNTEAFF.

This clonotype was counted between two and nine times. The chain has TRBV5-1 and TRBJ1-4; perhaps TRBD1 as D (5 bases). The CDR3 is 16 amino acids. The V and J ends lost 4 bases and 5 bases respectively, with 18 bases between them. Per germline, CDR1 SGHRS and CDR2 YFSETQ. The CDR3 coding sequence is TGCGCCAGCAGCCCGCAACCAGGTGGGGGGAATGAAAAACTGTTTTTT. It codes for CASSPQPGGGNEKLFF.